This TCR beta chain appears in the sequencing data of a study of CD8+CD57+ T cells in acquired aplastic anemia. The CDR3 covers 16 residues. Germline trimming cut 3 bases from V and 4 bases from J; bases unmatched to any gene: 7. Germline CDR1 and CDR2: SGHNT and YYREEE (reference sequence). Points from the study as a whole: Common to patients and controls were 25 to 30 CD8+ CDR3 sequences.

CDR3 and TCR beta VDJ profiling relied on genomic DNA as the template. TCRdb re-analysed the reads in MiXCR, keeping a single row per CDR3 protein. The sample carries 150,000 to 200,000 distinct CDR3 sequences, less than 50% recorded once. Sequencing was done on patients that had shown CD8+CD57+ cell expansion by flow cytometry. Regarding this clonotype: What it binds is unknown.

The chain couples TRBV5-4 to TRBJ2-7; 13 positions agree with TRBD2. This receptor was taken from a human donor with aplastic anemia. The sample comprised sorted CD4+, CD8+, or CD8+CD57+ T cells (not recorded which) from PBMCs. CDR3 amino acids: CASSSRTSGGMYEQYF. CDR3 bases: TGTGCCAGCAGCTCCCGGACTAGCGGGGGTATGTACGAGCAGTACTTC.